The next 30 T cell receptor beta chains were all read from a single sample in a study of T cells in Graves' hyperthyroidism and ophthalmopathy. Regions amplified from RNA transcripts were the TCR beta CDR3 regions. Using the HTBI primer set, a first-round RT-PCR was run on the TCR CDR3. TCRdb re-called the multiplex PCR reads with MiXCR, one entry per CDR3 protein. The repertoire consists of hundreds of thousands of distinct CDR3 sequences, with approximately 26% occurring once and the leading ten covering approximately 30%. The sequencing sample was made of blood. These receptors all stem from a man aged 35 to 55 with Graves' hyperthyroidism that later progressed to Graves' ophthalmopathy.

The chain uses TRBV4-2 and TRBJ1-1; D may be TRBD1 (5 bases). The CDR3 contains 15 residues. The V gene's germline CDR1 is LGHNA and CDR2 YNFKEQ. The ends were cut back, 0 bases at V and 4 bases at J, with 12 bases in the middle. CDR3 nucleotide sequence: TGTGCCAGCAGCCAAGAGGGGGGATGGGGCACTGAAGCTTTCTTT. Protein sequence: CASSQEGGWGTEAFF.

This clonotype has ten or more counts. The rearrangement joins TRBV28 to TRBJ2-7; 7 positions match TRBD1. CDR1 MDHEN and CDR2 SYDVKM come from the germline V gene. The CDR3 loop spans 15 amino acids. Trimming removed 5 bases from V and 2 bases from J; junction bases left unmatched: 9. The CDR3 spells CASSGGTTGAYEQYF. The CDR3 nucleotides read TGTGCCAGCAGTGGGGGTACTACAGGGGCCTACGAGCAGTACTTC. Looking up the rest from reference TRBV28 and TRBJ2-7 gives the full variable domain: DVKVTQSSRYLVKRTGEKVFLECVQDMDHENMFWYRQDPGLGLRLIYFSYDVKMKEKGDIPEGYSVSREKKERFSLILESASTNQTSMYLCASSGGTTGAYEQYFGPGTRLTVT.

V is TRBV11-2 and J is TRBJ2-7; no clear D gene. The V end was cut by 2 bases, the J end by 2 bases, with 4 bases between. Germline CDR1 and CDR2: SGHAT and FQNNGV. The CDR3 is 12 amino acids. The CDR3 DNA reads as TGTGCCAGCAGCTTATTACCCTACGAGCAGTACTTC. This translates into CASSLLPYEQYF. Using reference TRBV11-2 and TRBJ2-7 for the parts outside the CDR3, the full variable domain is EAGVAQSPRYKIIEKRQSVAFWCNPISGHATLYWYQQILGQGPKLLIQFQNNGVVDDSQLPKDRFSAERLKGVDSTLKIQPAKLEDSAVYLCASSLLPYEQYFGPGTRLTVT.

The chain is built from TRBV27 and TRBJ2-5, with D tentatively TRBD1 (6 bases). This CDR3 spans 16 amino acids. The V and J ends lost 5 bases and 0 bases respectively, with 16 bases between them. In germline, CDR1 is MNHEY, CDR2 SMNVEV (reference sequence). The CDR3 nucleotides read TGTGCCAGCAGTGCGACAGGCGTCGGGTACCAAGAGACCCAGTACTTC. This codes for CASSATGVGYQETQYF.

This clonotype was detected many times. V usage is TRBV9 and J usage is TRBJ1-5; D possibly corresponds to TRBD1 (5 bases). V was clipped by 2 bases and J by 2 bases, with 11 bases between them. This CDR3 is 15 amino acids long. The germline gives CDR1 SGDLS, CDR2 YYNGEE. The CDR3 region has the DNA TGTGCCAGCAGCGTCGAAGGGACCCGCAATCAGCCCCAGCATTTT. Amino acids: CASSVEGTRNQPQHF.

V and J are TRBV6-1 and TRBJ1-3; 7 positions agree with TRBD1. Germline lookup yields CDR1 MNHNS and CDR2 SASEGT. The CDR3 spans 15 residues. The V gene end was trimmed by 2 bases and the J gene end by 3 bases; junction bases not matched to a gene: 4. The DNA for the CDR3 is TGTGCCAGCAGTGAACTGACAGGGCGTGGAAACACCATATATTTT. This codes for CASSELTGRGNTIYF.

A single count supports this clonotype. This chain joins TRBV12-5 and TRBJ1-2, with D tentatively TRBD1 (5 bases). The CDR3 has 15 residues. Deletions cut 1 base from V and 4 bases from J, with 13 bases between. Germline CDR1 LGHNT, CDR2 FRNRAP. CDR3 protein: CASGLASQGIYGYTF. The CDR3 DNA follows: TGTGCTAGTGGTTTGGCCTCCCAGGGTATCTATGGCTACACCTTC.

This clonotype was detected many times. This sequence joins TRBV6-1 and TRBJ2-7, with D possibly TRBD1 on 5 matching bases. This CDR3 has 16 residues. Germline V gene lookup returns CDR1 MNHNS and CDR2 SASEGT. V was shortened by 6 bases and J by 3 bases, with 21 bases between the two germline ends. CDR3 in DNA: TGTGCCAGCAGCCGCCCGACAGCCCATATAATCTACGAGCAGTACTTC. Its translation: CASSRPTAHIIYEQYF.

This clonotype was seen ten or more times. The chain uses TRBV5-1 and TRBJ2-7; D is possibly TRBD1 (7 bases). The CDR3 extends over 14 amino acids. V was cut by 4 bases and J by 6 bases, with 17 bases left in between. Germline V CDR1 and CDR2: SGHRS, YFSETQ. The CDR3 nucleotides are TGCGCCAGCAGCCTTGACAGGGTCGGGGGCGAGCAGTACTTC. Protein: CASSLDRVGGEQYF.

This clonotype appeared many times. The rearrangement uses TRBV28 and TRBJ2-7; 7 nucleotides line up with TRBD1. Germline CDR1 is MDHEN and CDR2 is SYDVKM. The V segment lost 7 bases and the J segment 5 bases; nucleotides outside the gene matches: 5. The CDR3 contains 12 residues. This CDR3 reads CASTDRVHEQYF. The CDR3 nucleotides read TGTGCCAGCACAGACAGGGTCCACGAGCAGTACTTC.

This clonotype was counted at least ten times. The chain has TRBV13 and TRBJ1-2, with D tentatively TRBD1 (5 bases). The CDR3 totals 17 residues. The V gene lost 5 bases and the J gene lost 4 bases, with 23 bases spanning the gap. CDR1 PRHDT and CDR2 FYEKMQ come from the germline V gene (reference sequence). The CDR3 coding sequence is TGTGCCAGCAGCGCTGTCCTACTTCGTCAGGGTCCCTATGGCTACACCTTC. As protein: CASSAVLLRQGPYGYTF.

Ten or more counts support this clonotype. The V gene is TRBV19, the J gene TRBJ2-2; 11 bases line up with TRBD2. Germline V lookup: CDR1 LNHDA, CDR2 SQIVND (reference sequence). The CDR3 sequence is 15 residues long. V shed 6 bases and J 4 bases; nucleotides not matched to a gene: 4. This CDR3 reads CASSSGLAGTGELFF. CDR3 DNA: TGTGCCAGTAGCTCCGGACTAGCGGGCACCGGGGAGCTGTTTTTT.

This clonotype was recorded only once. The chain couples TRBV27 to TRBJ2-7, with 9 bases identical to TRBD1. The junction had 14 bases not matched to a gene; V was cut back by 8 bases and J by 0 bases. CDR1 MNHEY and CDR2 SMNVEV come from the germline V gene (reference sequence). The CDR3 runs 17 residues. The CDR3: CASCPGQGNIGSYEQYF. The CDR3 DNA follows: TGTGCCAGCTGTCCGGGACAGGGTAATATAGGCTCCTACGAGCAGTACTTC.

The DNA for the CDR3 is TGTGCCAGCAGCCAAGACGGGACGGACGGGAACGCAGATACGCAGTATTTT. It is translated as CASSQDGTDGNADTQYF. The gene calls are TRBV3-1 and TRBJ2-3; TRBD1 or TRBD2 may be the D gene (5 bases each). Germline assignment: CDR1 LGHDT and CDR2 YNNKEL (reference sequence). The CDR3 totals 17 residues. V shed 0 bases and J shed 4 bases, with 17 bases lying between them.

The table lists this clonotype with many counts. The chain employs TRBV15 and TRBJ1-5; D is unresolved. Trimming left V 6 bases short and J 1 base short, with 7 bases between. Germline values: CDR1 LNHNV, CDR2 YYDKDF (reference sequence). The CDR3 totals 13 residues. The CDR3 region has the DNA TGTGCCACCAGTTTTAGGAGCAATCAGCCCCAGCATTTT. Amino acid sequence: CATSFRSNQPQHF.

This clonotype was observed many times. The chain has TRBV9 and TRBJ2-7; D is perhaps TRBD2 (6 bases). The CDR3 consists of 14 residues. V lost 4 bases, J lost 0 bases, and 11 bases lay in between. In germline, CDR1 is SGDLS, CDR2 YYNGEE. CDR3 nucleotide sequence: TGTGCCAGCAGCACCGGGAGTTTCTCCTACGAGCAGTACTTC. It specifies CASSTGSFSYEQYF.

This clonotype has at least ten counts. V usage is TRBV25-1 and J usage is TRBJ2-7, with a possible D match to TRBD1 (6 bases). Germline CDR1 reads MGHDK; CDR2 reads SYGVNS. V dropped 4 bases and J dropped 6 bases, with 16 bases sitting between them. The CDR3 has 14 residues. CDR3 nucleotides: TGTGCCAGCAGTGCGAGAACAGGGACGGGCGAGCAGTACTTC. Its protein is CASSARTGTGEQYF.

At least ten counts were recorded for this clonotype. V gene TRBV6-1 combines with J gene TRBJ1-2; D is unclear. CDR3 size: 12 residues. Per germline, CDR1 MNHNS and CDR2 SASEGT. V lost 10 bases, J lost 8 bases, and 17 bases lay in between. The CDR3 region is CATSTVVRGYTF. DNA of the CDR3: TGTGCCACCTCAACCGTGGTACGGGGCTACACCTTC.

The chain recombines TRBV2 with TRBJ2-7; no definite D call. The V gene's germline CDR1 is SNHLY and CDR2 FYNNEI. Trimming left V 6 bases short and J 2 bases short, with 11 bases between. The CDR3 consists of 13 residues. The CDR3 DNA reads as TGTGCCAGCAGACAAGTACCCCCCTACGAGCAGTACTTC. Translation: CASRQVPPYEQYF.

At least ten counts were recorded for this clonotype. The chain recombines TRBV12-3 or TRBV12-4 with TRBJ2-7, with TRBD2 matching 7 bases. CDR3 size: 15 residues. V shed 1 base and J 6 bases; nucleotides not matched to a gene: 9. The CDR3: CASSLGAGPYSEQYF. CDR3 in DNA: TGTGCCAGCAGTTTAGGAGCGGGGCCATACTCCGAGCAGTACTTC.

This clonotype was counted at least ten times. This chain links TRBV20-1 with TRBJ2-7; tentatively, D is TRBD1 or TRBD2 (5 bases each). Looked up from germline, CDR1 is DFQATT and CDR2 is SNEGSKA (reference sequence). V was shortened by 6 bases and J by 7 bases, with 22 bases between the two germline ends. The CDR3 spans 14 residues. The CDR3 region has the DNA TGCAGTGCCAAAATGGATAGGGGTCGGGGTGAGCAGTACTTC. Translated: CSAKMDRGRGEQYF.

The V call is TRBV6-2 or TRBV6-3, the J call TRBJ2-5, with D possibly TRBD1 on 6 matching bases. Trimming left V 5 bases short and J 5 bases short, with 15 bases between. This CDR3 comprises 14 residues. CDR1 MNHEY and CDR2 SVGEGT come from the germline V gene. The CDR3 bases are TGTGCCAGCAGTAAACCGGGACACGTGGAGACCCAGTACTTC. Translating gives CASSKPGHVETQYF.

The V and J genes are TRBV20-1 and TRBJ2-7; D possibly corresponds to TRBD2 (6 bases). V lost 5 bases, J lost 3 bases, and 17 bases lay in between. Looked up from germline, CDR1 is DFQATT and CDR2 is SNEGSKA (reference sequence). There are 14 residues in the CDR3. This CDR3 reads CSAGPTGVVYEQYF. DNA for the CDR3: TGCAGTGCTGGCCCCACGGGAGTGGTCTACGAGCAGTACTTC.

This clonotype was recorded at least ten times. The chain is built from TRBV19 and TRBJ1-2; 10 nucleotides align to TRBD1. The V and J ends lost 4 bases and 8 bases, in that order; junction bases with no gene match: 10. CDR3 size: 15 residues. The germline V gene encodes CDR1 LNHDA and CDR2 SQIVND (reference sequence). This CDR3 reads CASSRIMGQGYGYTF. CDR3 nucleotides: TGTGCCAGTAGTAGAATAATGGGACAGGGGTACGGCTACACCTTC.

Ten or more counts support this clonotype. This sequence joins TRBV30 and TRBJ2-7; TRBD2 matches at 7 bases. The CDR3 loop spans 14 amino acids. With V trimmed by 2 bases and J by 5 bases, 9 bases remained unmatched. Germline-derived CDR1 and CDR2 are GTSNPN and SVGIG (reference sequence). The CDR3 bases are TGTGCCTGGAGTTGGCCGGGAGGAGGCCACGAGCAGTACTTC. Translation: CAWSWPGGGHEQYF.

Many counts were recorded for this clonotype. This chain links TRBV19 with TRBJ1-5; TRBD1 matches 9 bases. The trim removed 5 bases at V and 9 bases at J, leaving 5 bases unmatched. The CDR3 length is 13 residues. Germline CDR1 and CDR2: LNHDA and SQIVND (reference sequence). As DNA, the CDR3 is TGTGCCAGTAGTCTGGGACAGGGCGGGCCCCAGCATTTT. This gives the protein CASSLGQGGPQHF.

The genes are TRBV14 and TRBJ1-1; tentatively, D is TRBD1 (5 bases). Germline V gene data show CDR1 as SGHDN and CDR2 as FVKESK. The V end lost 4 bases, the J end lost 6 bases, and 12 bases lay between the germline ends. This CDR3 has 13 amino acids. This CDR3 is CASSPSRGSEAFF. In DNA, the CDR3 is TGTGCCAGCAGCCCTTCAAGGGGATCTGAAGCTTTCTTT.

This clonotype has ten or more counts. The chain carries TRBV5-1 and TRBJ2-7, with a possible D match to TRBD2 (6 bases). The CDR3 totals 15 residues. CDR1 is SGHRS and CDR2 is YFSETQ in the germline V gene. V was trimmed by 2 bases and J by 5 bases, leaving 17 bases between them. In DNA, the CDR3 is TGCGCCAGCAGCTTATTACCGGGAGAAGGGAACGAGCAGTACTTC. Encoded protein: CASSLLPGEGNEQYF.

This clonotype was counted many times. CDR3 region: CASSYVGQGAREQYF. CDR3 nucleotides: TGTGCCAGCAGTTACGTCGGGCAGGGGGCTCGGGAGCAGTACTTC. The chain recombines TRBV6-5 with TRBJ2-7; 8 bases are a match to TRBD1. After removal of 2 bases from V and 7 bases from J, the junction contained 10 bases not matched to a gene. In germline, CDR1 is MNHEY, CDR2 SVGAGI. This CDR3 region has 15 residues.

This clonotype was seen repeatedly, ten times or more. This chain uses TRBV20-1 with TRBJ2-5; 7 bases agree with TRBD2. The CDR3 is 16 residues long. The V gene's germline CDR1 is DFQATT and CDR2 SNEGSKA (reference sequence). V shed 3 bases and J 6 bases; nucleotides not matched to a gene: 16. Here the CDR3 DNA reads TGCAGTGCTAGCCCCACGGGGAGGGGAGAGTTACAGACCCAGTACTTC. The encoded protein is CSASPTGRGELQTQYF.